Below, one TCR beta chain is given with its context. Its antigen is not known. The data stem from a study of T cells in localized non-small cell lung cancer. Sequencing used immunoSEQ multiplex PCR; TCRdb keeps in-frame clones, though not all of them. This sample has about 82,000 clones; around 80% occur once, and the top ten carry roughly 19%. Study-level results: A median of approximately 60 of the top 100 tumor clones appeared in adjacent lung, which was paired and uninvolved.

The CDR3 sequence is 14 residues long. The J segment lost 0 bases and the V segment lost 5 bases, leaving 3 bases of the junction unmatched. From germline, CDR1 is SGHTA and CDR2 FQGNSA. Sequenced here: PBMCs, sampled before any cancer treatment. This sequence originates from a man aged 40 to 75 with stage II squamous cell lung carcinoma. This chain joins TRBV7-2 and TRBJ2-7; 8 bases match TRBD1. The DNA of the CDR3 is TGTGCCAGCAGCACGGGACAGGACTCCTACGAGCAGTACTTC. Protein: CASSTGQDSYEQYF.